This T cell receptor beta chain appears in the sequencing data of a study of blood T cell repertoires in COVID-19. Study context: Some COVID-19 samples were acute and others convalescent; all came from the United States, Italy and Spain. Sources were T cells, B-cell-depleted T cells, or PBMCs; the material itself was cDNA or gDNA.

Sequenced by immunoSEQ multiplex PCR; TCRdb stores in-frame clones only, minus some. The data hold approximately 20,000 clones, with approximately 83% observed a single time. Germline V gene data show CDR1 as SGHRS and CDR2 as YFSETQ. V lost 4 bases and J lost 5; bases outside the gene matches: 7. CDR3 size: 15 residues. This chain uses TRBV5-1 with TRBJ2-2, with 8 bases lining up with TRBD1. The sequenced material came from peripheral blood. This clonotype was obtained from a man aged 65 to 85 with acute or convalescent COVID-19. The CDR3 region has the DNA TGCGCCAGCAGCACCGGACAGGGTGGGACCGGGGAGCTGTTTTTT. Encoded protein: CASSTGQGGTGELFF.